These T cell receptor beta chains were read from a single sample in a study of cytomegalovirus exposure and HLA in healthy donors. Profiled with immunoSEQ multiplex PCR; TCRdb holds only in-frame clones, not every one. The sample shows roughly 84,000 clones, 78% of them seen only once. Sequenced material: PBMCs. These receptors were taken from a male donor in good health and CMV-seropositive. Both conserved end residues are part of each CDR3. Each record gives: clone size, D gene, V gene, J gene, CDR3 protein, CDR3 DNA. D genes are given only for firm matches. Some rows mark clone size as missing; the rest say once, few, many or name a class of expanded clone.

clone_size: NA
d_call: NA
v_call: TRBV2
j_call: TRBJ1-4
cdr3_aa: CASILSEKLFF
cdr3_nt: TGTGCCAGCATTTTATCTGAAAAACTGTTTTTT

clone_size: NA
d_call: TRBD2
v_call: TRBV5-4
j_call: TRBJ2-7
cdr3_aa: CASSLRLAGGKEQYF
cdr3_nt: TGTGCCAGCAGCTTGAGACTAGCGGGGGGGAAAGAGCAGTACTTC

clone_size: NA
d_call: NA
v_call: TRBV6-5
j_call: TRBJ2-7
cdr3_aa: CASSSIECQQYF
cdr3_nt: TGTGCCAGCAGTTCTATAGAGTGTCAGCAGTACTTC

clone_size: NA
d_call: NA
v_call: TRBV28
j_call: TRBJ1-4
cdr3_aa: CASSVWTPGGEKLFF
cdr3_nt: TGTGCCAGCAGCGTCTGGACCCCCGGGGGTGAAAAACTGTTTTTT

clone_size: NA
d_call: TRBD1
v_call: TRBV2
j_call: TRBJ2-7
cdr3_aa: CASSTTGFTYEQYF
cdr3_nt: TGTGCCAGCAGTACGACAGGGTTTACCTACGAGCAGTACTTC

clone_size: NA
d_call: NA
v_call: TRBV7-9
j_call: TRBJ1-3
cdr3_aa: CASRVEYGNTIYF
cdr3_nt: TGTGCCAGCCGGGTAGAATATGGAAACACCATATATTTT

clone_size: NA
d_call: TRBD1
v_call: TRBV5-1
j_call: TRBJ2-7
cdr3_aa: CASSPRDRVNEQYF
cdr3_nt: TGCGCCAGCAGTCCCCGGGACAGGGTCAACGAGCAGTACTTC

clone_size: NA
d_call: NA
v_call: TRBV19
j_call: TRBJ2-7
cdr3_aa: CASSRDSLYEQYF
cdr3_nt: TGTGCCAGTAGTAGGGACTCCCTCTACGAGCAGTACTTC

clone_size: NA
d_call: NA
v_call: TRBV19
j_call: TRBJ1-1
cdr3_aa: CASSIPPNGAFF
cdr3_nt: TGTGCCAGTAGTATCCCTCCAAACGGAGCTTTCTTT

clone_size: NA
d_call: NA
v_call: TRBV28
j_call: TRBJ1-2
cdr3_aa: CATSGSYGYTF
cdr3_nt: TGTGCCACCTCAGGGTCCTATGGCTACACCTTC

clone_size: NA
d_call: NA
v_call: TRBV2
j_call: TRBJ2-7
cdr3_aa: CASSRDSGSVEQYF
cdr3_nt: TGTGCCAGCAGCAGGGACTCCGGATCGGTCGAGCAGTACTTC

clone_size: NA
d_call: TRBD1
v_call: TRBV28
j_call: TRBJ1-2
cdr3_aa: CASSLWAGQGFPGYTF
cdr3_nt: TGTGCCAGCAGTTTATGGGCGGGACAGGGGTTCCCTGGCTACACCTTC

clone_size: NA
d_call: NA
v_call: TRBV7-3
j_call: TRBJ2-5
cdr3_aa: CASSFQGRGETQYF
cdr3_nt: TGTGCCAGCAGCTTCCAGGGGAGGGGGGAGACCCAGTACTTC

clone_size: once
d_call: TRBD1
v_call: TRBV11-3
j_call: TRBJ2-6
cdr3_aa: CASSSYWTGGSGANVLTF
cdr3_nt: TGTGCCAGCAGCTCCTATTGGACAGGGGGCTCTGGGGCCAACGTCCTGACTTTC

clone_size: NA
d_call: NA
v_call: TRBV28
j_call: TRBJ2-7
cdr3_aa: CASSLVLSIDRPLGYEQYF
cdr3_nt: TGTGCCAGCAGTTTGGTCCTCTCTATCGACAGACCCCTCGGGTACGAGCAGTACTTC

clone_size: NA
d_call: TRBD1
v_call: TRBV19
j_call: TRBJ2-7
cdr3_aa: CASSMQTGSEQYF
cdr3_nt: TGTGCCAGTAGTATGCAGACAGGGAGCGAGCAGTACTTC

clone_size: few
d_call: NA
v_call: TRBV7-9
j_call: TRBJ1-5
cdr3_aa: CASSLGGNSNQPQHF
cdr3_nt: TGTGCCAGCAGCTTAGGAGGGAATAGCAATCAGCCCCAGCATTTT

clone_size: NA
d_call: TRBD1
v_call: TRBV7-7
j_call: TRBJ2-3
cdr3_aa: CASSPGTGYTDTQYF
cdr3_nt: TGTGCTAGCAGCCCTGGGACAGGGTACACAGATACGCAGTATTTT

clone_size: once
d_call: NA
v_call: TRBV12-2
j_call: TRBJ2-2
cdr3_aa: CASRFLGLAGVETTGELFF
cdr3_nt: TGTGCAAGTCGCTTCCTAGGTCTAGCGGGAGTCGAAACCACCGGGGAGCTGTTTTTT

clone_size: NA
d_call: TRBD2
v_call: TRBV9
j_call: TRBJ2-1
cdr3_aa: CASSTPSGGIDNEQFF
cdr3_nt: TGTGCCAGCAGCACACCGAGCGGGGGGATTGACAATGAGCAGTTCTTC

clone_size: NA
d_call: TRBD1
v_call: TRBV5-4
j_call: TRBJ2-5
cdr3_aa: CASSRQGQETQYF
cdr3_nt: TGTGCCAGCAGTCGACAGGGGCAAGAGACCCAGTACTTC

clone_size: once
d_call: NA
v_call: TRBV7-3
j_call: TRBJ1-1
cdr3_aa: CASSSPENTEAFF
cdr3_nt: TGTGCCAGCAGCAGCCCCGAAAACACTGAAGCTTTCTTT